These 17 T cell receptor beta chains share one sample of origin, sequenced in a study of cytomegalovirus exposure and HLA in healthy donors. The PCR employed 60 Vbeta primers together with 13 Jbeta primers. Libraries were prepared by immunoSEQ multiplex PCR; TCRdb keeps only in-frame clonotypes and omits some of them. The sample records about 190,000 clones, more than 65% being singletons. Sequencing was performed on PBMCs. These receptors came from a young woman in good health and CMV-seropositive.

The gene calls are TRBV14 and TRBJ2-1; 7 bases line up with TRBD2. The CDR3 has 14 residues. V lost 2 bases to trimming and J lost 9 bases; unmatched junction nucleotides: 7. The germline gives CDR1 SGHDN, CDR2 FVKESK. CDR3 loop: CASSQSGLRGEQFF. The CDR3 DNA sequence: TGTGCCAGCAGCCAATCGGGACTACGGGGTGAGCAGTTCTTC.

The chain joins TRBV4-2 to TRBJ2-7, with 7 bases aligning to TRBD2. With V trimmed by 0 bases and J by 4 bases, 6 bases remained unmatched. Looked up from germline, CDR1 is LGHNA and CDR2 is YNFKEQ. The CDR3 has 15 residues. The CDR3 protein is CASSQEREDRYEQYF. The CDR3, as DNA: TGTGCCAGCAGCCAAGAACGGGAGGATAGGTACGAGCAGTACTTC.

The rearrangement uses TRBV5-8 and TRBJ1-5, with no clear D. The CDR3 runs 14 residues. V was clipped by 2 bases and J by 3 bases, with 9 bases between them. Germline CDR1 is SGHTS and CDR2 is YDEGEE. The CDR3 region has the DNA TGTGCCAGCAGCTTTCTTGGCCCCAATCAGCCCCAGCATTTT. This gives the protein CASSFLGPNQPQHF.

CDR3: CASSLGGGGEKLFF. The CDR3, as DNA: TGTGCCAGCAGCCTGGGTGGGGGGGGTGAAAAACTGTTTTTT. The chain combines TRBV11-2 with TRBJ1-4; D perhaps matches TRBD1 (5 bases). The germline V gene encodes CDR1 SGHAT and CDR2 FQNNGV. Deletions cut 5 bases from V and 7 bases from J, with 14 bases between. The CDR3 is made up of 14 amino acids.

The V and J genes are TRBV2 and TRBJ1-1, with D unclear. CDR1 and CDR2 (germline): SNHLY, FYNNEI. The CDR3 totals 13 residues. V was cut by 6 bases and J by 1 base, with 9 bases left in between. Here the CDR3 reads CASSELPNTEAFF. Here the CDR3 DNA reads TGTGCCAGCAGCGAACTCCCGAACACTGAAGCTTTCTTT.

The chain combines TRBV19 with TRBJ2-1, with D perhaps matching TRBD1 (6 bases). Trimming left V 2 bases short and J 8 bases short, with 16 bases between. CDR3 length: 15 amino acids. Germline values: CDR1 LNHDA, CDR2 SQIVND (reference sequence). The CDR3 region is CASSIPRYPGDEQFF. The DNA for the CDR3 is TGTGCCAGTAGTATACCGAGGTACCCAGGGGATGAGCAGTTCTTC.

The CDR3 DNA follows: TGTGCCAGCAGTTACTTTTCTTCGGCAGGGGGGCTGTTACAGCATTTT. Protein product: CASSYFSSAGGLLQHF. This chain joins TRBV6-6 and TRBJ1-5; 7 nucleotides agree with TRBD1. The CDR3 is 16 amino acids. The germline gives CDR1 MNHNY, CDR2 SVGAGI (reference sequence). Trimming removed 1 base from V and 13 bases from J; junction bases left unmatched: 16.

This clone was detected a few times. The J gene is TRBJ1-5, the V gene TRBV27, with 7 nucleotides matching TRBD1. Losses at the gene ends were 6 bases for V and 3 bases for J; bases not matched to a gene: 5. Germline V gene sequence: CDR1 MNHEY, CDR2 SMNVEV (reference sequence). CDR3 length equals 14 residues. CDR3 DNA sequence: TGTGCCAGCAGGGGGACAGAAATCAATCAGCCCCAGCATTTT. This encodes CASRGTEINQPQHF.

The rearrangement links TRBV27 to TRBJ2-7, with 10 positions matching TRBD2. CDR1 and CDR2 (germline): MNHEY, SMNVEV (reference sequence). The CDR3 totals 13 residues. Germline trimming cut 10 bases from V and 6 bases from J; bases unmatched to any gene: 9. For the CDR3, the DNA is TGTGCCACTGGGAGCGGGAGGGCCGTCGAGCAGTACTTC. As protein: CATGSGRAVEQYF.

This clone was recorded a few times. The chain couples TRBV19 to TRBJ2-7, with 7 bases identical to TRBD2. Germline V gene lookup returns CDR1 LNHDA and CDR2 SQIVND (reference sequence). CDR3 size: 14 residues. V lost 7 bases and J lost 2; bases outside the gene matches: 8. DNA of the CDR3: TGTGCCAGTAACCGGGACTATGGGACCTACGAGCAGTACTTC. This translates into CASNRDYGTYEQYF.

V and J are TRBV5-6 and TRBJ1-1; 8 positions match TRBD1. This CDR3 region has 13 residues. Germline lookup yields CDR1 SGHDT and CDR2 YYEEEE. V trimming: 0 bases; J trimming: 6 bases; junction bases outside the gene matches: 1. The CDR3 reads CASSLGRGPEAFF. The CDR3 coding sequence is TGTGCCAGCAGCTTGGGCAGGGGGCCTGAAGCTTTCTTT.

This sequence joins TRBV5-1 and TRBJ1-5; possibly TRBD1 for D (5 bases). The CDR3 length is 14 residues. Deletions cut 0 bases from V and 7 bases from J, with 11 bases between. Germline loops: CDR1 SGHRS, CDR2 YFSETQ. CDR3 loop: CASSLGYQGQPQHF. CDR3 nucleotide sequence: TGCGCCAGCAGCTTGGGGTATCAGGGACAGCCCCAGCATTTT. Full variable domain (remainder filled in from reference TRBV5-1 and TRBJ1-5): KAGVTQTPRYLIKTRGQQVTLSCSPISGHRSVSWYQQTPGQGLQFLFEYFSETQRNKGNFPGRFSGRQFSNSRSEMNVSTLELGDSALYLCASSLGYQGQPQHFGDGTRLSIL.

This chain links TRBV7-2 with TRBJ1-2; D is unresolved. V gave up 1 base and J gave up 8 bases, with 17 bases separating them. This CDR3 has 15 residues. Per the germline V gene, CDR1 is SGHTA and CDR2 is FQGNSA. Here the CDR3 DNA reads TGTGCCAGCAGCTTAGGGGTCGGAATCTCGGGGGGCTACACCTTC. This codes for CASSLGVGISGGYTF. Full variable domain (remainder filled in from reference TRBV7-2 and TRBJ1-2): GAGVSQSPSNKVTEKGKDVELRCDPISGHTALYWYRQSLGQGLEFLIYFQGNSAPDKSGLPSDRFSAERTGGSVSTLTIQRTQQEDSAVYLCASSLGVGISGGYTFGSGTRLTVV.

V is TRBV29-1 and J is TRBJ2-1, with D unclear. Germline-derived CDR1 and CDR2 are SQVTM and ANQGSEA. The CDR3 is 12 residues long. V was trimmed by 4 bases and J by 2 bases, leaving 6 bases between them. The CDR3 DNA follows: TGCAGCGTTGTGTATACCTACAATGAGCAGTTCTTC. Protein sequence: CSVVYTYNEQFF.

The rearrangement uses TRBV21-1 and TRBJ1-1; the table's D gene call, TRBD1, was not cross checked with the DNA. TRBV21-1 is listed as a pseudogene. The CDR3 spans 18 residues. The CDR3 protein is CASSKGEKGPEPNTEAFF. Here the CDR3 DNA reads TGTGCCAGCAGCAAAGGAGAAAAGGGGCCTGAGCCCAACACTGAAGCTTTCTTT.

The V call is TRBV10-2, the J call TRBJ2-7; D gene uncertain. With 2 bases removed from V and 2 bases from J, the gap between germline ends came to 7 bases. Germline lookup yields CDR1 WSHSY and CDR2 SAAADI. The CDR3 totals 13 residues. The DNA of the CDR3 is TGCGCCAGCAGTGAGCAGTTCACCTACGAGCAGTACTTC. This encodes CASSEQFTYEQYF.

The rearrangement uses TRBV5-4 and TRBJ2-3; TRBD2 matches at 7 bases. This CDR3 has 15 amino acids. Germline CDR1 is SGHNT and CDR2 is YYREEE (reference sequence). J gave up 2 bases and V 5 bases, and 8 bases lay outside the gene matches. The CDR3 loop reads CASSAAAGLTDTQYF. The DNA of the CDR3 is TGTGCCAGCAGTGCGGCAGCGGGACTCACAGATACGCAGTATTTT.